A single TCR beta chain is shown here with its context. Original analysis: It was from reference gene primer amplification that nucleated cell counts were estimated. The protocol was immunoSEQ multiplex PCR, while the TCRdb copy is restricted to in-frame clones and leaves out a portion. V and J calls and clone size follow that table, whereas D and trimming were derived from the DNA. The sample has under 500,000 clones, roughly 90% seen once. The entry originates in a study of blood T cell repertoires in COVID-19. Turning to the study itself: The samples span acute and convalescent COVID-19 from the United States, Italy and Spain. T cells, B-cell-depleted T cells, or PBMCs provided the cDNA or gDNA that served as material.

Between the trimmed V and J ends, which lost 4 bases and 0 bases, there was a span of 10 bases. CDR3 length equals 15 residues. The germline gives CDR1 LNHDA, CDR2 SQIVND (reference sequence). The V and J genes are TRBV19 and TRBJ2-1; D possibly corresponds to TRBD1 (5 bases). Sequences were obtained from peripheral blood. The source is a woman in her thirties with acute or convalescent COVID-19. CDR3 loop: CASSTDSTSYNEQFF. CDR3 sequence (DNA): TGTGCCAGTAGTACCGACAGCACCTCCTACAATGAGCAGTTCTTC.